This T cell receptor beta chain originates from a study of cytomegalovirus exposure and HLA in healthy donors. Study in general: The Caucasian-associated ancestry cluster contained 81% of the approximately 410 genotyped donors. The study's findings and limits: Earlier analysis looked at TCR beta V segments, and most were productive about 87% or about 30% of the time.

This CDR3 spans 15 amino acids. The V gene's germline CDR1 is MNHNS and CDR2 SASEGT. V was clipped by 5 bases and J by 1 base; unmatched bases: 3. The PCR was carried out with 60 Vbeta primers and 13 Jbeta primers. Here immunoSEQ multiplex PCR was the method, and the copy in TCRdb shows in-frame clones only, minus some. The sample has over 150,000 clones, about four fifths seen once. Concerning this clone: Its antigen is not known.

Input material: PBMCs. The sequence derives from a young man in good health and CMV-seronegative. The chain employs TRBV6-1 and TRBJ2-3; 10 bases agree with TRBD2. The CDR3 nucleotides are TGTGCCAGCAGTCATCTAGCGGGGGGCACAGATACGCAGTATTTT. Amino acids: CASSHLAGGTDTQYF.